The rows below give T cell receptor beta chains drawn from one sample of a study of response to subunit inactivated influenza vaccine. One entry per CDR3 protein, called by TCRdb with MiXCR from the RT-PCR reads. The sample records about 520,000 distinct CDR3 sequences, around 7.9% being singletons. The sample in question was PBMCs from blood, obtained 23 to 25 months after vaccination. The receptors were sampled from a man aged 50 to 75 who received an inactivated influenza vaccine. CDR3s include the opening cysteine and the closing phenylalanine or tryptophan. D genes are given only for firm matches. Clone size is shown for a subset of rows, as once, few, many or a class of expanded clone.

D | J | V | size | CDR3 | DNA
TRBD2 | TRBJ2-7 | TRBV6-6 | . | CASSYTLAGAYEQYF | TGTGCCAGCAGTTATACACTAGCGGGGGCCTACGAGCAGTACTTC
. | TRBJ2-1 | TRBV5-6 | . | CASSPSGFRVNEQFF | TGTGCCAGCAGCCCCTCGGGGTTTCGGGTGAATGAGCAGTTCTTC
. | TRBJ1-3 | TRBV10-3 | . | CATYSGNTIYF | TGTGCCACATACTCTGGAAACACCATATATTTT
. | TRBJ2-2 | TRBV18 | many | CASSRGGRVRAGTGELFF | TGTGCCAGCTCACGAGGCGGCCGAGTTCGGGCGGGCACCGGGGAGCTGTTTTTT
TRBD2 | TRBJ2-2 | TRBV20-1 | few | CSAPLAGRGGELFF | TGCAGTGCTCCTCTAGCGGGGAGGGGCGGGGAGCTGTTTTTT
. | TRBJ2-7 | TRBV6-8 | . | CASSYRPDSYEQYF | TGTGCCAGCAGTTACAGGCCGGACTCCTACGAGCAGTACTTC
. | TRBJ2-3 | TRBV11-3 | . | CASSSSSSDTQYF | TGTGCCAGCAGCTCCTCGTCTTCCGATACGCAGTATTTT
. | TRBJ1-1 | TRBV20-1 | many | CSARDSNTEAFF | TGCAGTGCTAGGGACAGCAACACTGAAGCTTTCTTT
. | TRBJ1-1 | TRBV20-1 | many | CSARMGSMNTEAFF | TGCAGTGCTAGAATGGGGTCGATGAACACTGAAGCTTTCTTT
. | TRBJ2-7 | TRBV5-1 | many | CASSLIGGSYEQYF | TGCGCCAGCAGCTTGATCGGGGGATCCTACGAGCAGTACTTC
TRBD2 | TRBJ2-1 | TRBV19 | . | CASQRLAGGNEQFF | TGTGCCAGCCAGAGACTAGCGGGAGGCAATGAGCAGTTCTTC
TRBD1 | TRBJ1-5 | TRBV28 | few | CASTKQGAVSNQPQHF | TGTGCCAGCACAAAACAGGGGGCTGTGAGCAATCAGCCCCAGCATTTT
. | TRBJ2-7 | TRBV6-5 | few | CASSYSMYSKEQYF | TGTGCCAGCAGTTACTCGATGTATAGCAAAGAGCAGTACTTC
. | TRBJ1-1 | TRBV10-3 | few | CAIRDNPTFTEAFF | TGTGCCATCAGGGACAACCCCACTTTCACTGAAGCTTTCTTT
TRBD1 | TRBJ1-5 | TRBV7-8 | . | CASSSSEGRGPDQPQHF | TGTGCCAGCAGCTCCTCTGAGGGCAGGGGGCCCGACCAGCCCCAGCATTTT
TRBD1 | TRBJ1-5 | TRBV7-2 | . | CASSLTGNGNQPQHF | TGTGCCAGCAGCTTGACAGGGAATGGCAATCAGCCCCAGCATTTT
. | TRBJ2-3 | TRBV20-1 | few | CSARPYVGAPDTQYF | TGCAGTGCCCGTCCGTACGTGGGGGCCCCAGATACGCAGTATTTT
. | TRBJ2-5 | TRBV7-8 | few | CASSYKGTVETQYF | TGTGCCAGCAGCTACAAAGGGACTGTAGAGACCCAGTACTTC
. | TRBJ1-5 | TRBV6-1 | many | CASSVGAPNYQPQHF | TGTGCCAGCAGTGTCGGTGCCCCGAACTATCAGCCCCAGCATTTT
TRBD2 | TRBJ2-3 | TRBV5-6 | . | CASSLTRLAGTDTQYF | TGTGCCAGCAGTCTGACGAGACTAGCGGGCACAGATACGCAGTATTTT
TRBD2 | TRBJ2-2 | TRBV19 | many | CASLAGVNTGELFF | TGTGCCAGCCTAGCGGGAGTGAACACCGGGGAGCTGTTTTTT
TRBD1 | TRBJ2-7 | TRBV20-1 | few | CSASRRDRVAYEQYF | TGCAGTGCTAGTCGCCGGGACAGGGTGGCCTACGAGCAGTACTTC
. | TRBJ2-5 | TRBV20-1 | . | CSAIQTTQETQYF | TGCAGTGCTATTCAAACTACCCAAGAGACCCAGTACTTC
. | TRBJ2-1 | TRBV9 | many | CASSQKYNEQFF | TGTGCCAGCAGCCAAAAGTACAATGAGCAGTTCTTC
. | TRBJ2-7 | TRBV21-1 | many | CASSTLAGVAYEQYF | TGTGCCAGCAGCACCTTAGCGGGAGTAGCCTACGAGCAGTACTTC
TRBD1 | TRBJ1-3 | TRBV12-3/TRBV12-4 | few | CASSLPSGTGGNTIYF | TGTGCCAGCAGTTTACCGTCAGGGACAGGGGGAAACACCATATATTTT
. | TRBJ1-5 | TRBV10-3 | many | CAISESMDSNQPQHF | TGTGCCATCAGTGAATCGATGGACAGTAATCAGCCCCAGCATTTT
TRBD1 | TRBJ2-7 | TRBV7-2 | many | CASSSGTGVSYEQYF | TGTGCCAGCAGCTCCGGGACAGGGGTTTCCTACGAGCAGTACTTC
. | TRBJ2-1 | TRBV5-1 | . | CASSAPRLASYNEQFF | TGCGCCAGCAGCGCTCCCAGGCTCGCGTCCTACAATGAGCAGTTCTTC
TRBD1 | TRBJ1-2 | TRBV6-5 | many | CASSTAATGQGHGYTF | TGTGCCAGCAGTACTGCTGCGACAGGACAGGGTCATGGCTACACCTTC
. | TRBJ2-5 | TRBV3-1 | many | CASSSSRETQYF | TGTGCCAGCAGCTCCAGCCGAGAGACCCAGTACTTC
. | TRBJ2-5 | TRBV28 | . | CASGGLTGVGETQYF | TGTGCCAGCGGTGGCTTAACAGGAGTTGGAGAGACCCAGTACTTC
. | TRBJ2-1 | TRBV14 | few | CASSQVSSLGNNEQFF | TGTGCCAGCAGCCAAGTATCTAGCCTGGGCAACAATGAGCAGTTCTTC
. | TRBJ2-5 | TRBV12-3/TRBV12-4 | . | CASSPFRGSETQYF | TGTGCCAGCAGCCCCTTCAGGGGAAGCGAGACCCAGTACTTC